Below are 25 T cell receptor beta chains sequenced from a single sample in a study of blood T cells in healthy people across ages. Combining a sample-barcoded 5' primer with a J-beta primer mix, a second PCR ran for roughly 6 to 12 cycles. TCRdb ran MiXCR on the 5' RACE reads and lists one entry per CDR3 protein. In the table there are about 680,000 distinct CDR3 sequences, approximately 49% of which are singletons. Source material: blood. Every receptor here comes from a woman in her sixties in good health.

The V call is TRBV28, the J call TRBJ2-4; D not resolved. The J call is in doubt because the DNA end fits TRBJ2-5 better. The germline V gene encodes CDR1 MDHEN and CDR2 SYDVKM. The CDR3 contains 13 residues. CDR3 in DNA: TGTGCCAGCAGTTTCATAGCTTCGGAGACCCAGTACTTC. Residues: CASSFIASETQYF.

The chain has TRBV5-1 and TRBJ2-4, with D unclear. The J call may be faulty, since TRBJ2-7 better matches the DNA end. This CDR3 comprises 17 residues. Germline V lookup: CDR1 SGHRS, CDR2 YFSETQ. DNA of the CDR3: TGCGCCAGCAGCGGGCCCTCGGTGGACCCAGGCGTCGACGAGCAGTACTTC. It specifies CASSGPSVDPGVDEQYF.

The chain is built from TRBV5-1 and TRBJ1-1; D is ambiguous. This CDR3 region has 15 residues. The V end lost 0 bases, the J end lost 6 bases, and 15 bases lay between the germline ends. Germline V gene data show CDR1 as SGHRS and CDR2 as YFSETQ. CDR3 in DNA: TGCGCCAGCAGCTTGGCCGATCCCGTCACCCCTGAAGCTTTCTTT. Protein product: CASSLADPVTPEAFF.

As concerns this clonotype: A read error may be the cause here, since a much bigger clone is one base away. As DNA, the CDR3 is TGTGCCATCAGGGATGCGGCAGATACGCAGTATTTT. This codes for CAIRDAADTQYF. The rearrangement links TRBV10-3 to TRBJ2-3; D remains unclear. The CDR3 runs to 12 residues. Germline values: CDR1 ENHRY, CDR2 SYGVKD. Trimming took off 6 bases at V and 4 bases at J, with 8 bases between the two ends.

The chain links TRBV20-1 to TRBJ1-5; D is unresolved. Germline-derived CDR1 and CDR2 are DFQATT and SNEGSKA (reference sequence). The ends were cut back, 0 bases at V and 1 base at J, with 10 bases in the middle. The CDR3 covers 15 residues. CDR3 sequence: CSARDLRASNQPQHF. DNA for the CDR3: TGCAGTGCTAGAGATCTAAGGGCAAGCAATCAGCCCCAGCATTTT.

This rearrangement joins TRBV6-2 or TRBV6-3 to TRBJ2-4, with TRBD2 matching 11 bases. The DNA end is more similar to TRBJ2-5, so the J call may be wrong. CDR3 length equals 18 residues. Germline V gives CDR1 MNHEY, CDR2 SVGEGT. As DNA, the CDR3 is TGTGCCAGCAGTTACGATACTAGCGGGAGAGGGGCGGCTGAGACCCAGTACTTC. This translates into CASSYDTSGRGAAETQYF.

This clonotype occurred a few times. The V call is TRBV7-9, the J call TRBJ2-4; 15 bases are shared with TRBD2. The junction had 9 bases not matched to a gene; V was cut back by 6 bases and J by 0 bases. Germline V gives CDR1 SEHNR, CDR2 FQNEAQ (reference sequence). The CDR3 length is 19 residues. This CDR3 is CASSHPGLAGGIAKNIQYF. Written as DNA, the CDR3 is TGTGCCAGCAGTCATCCGGGACTAGCGGGAGGTATAGCCAAAAACATTCAGTACTTC.

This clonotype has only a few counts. The CDR3 bases are TGCAGCGAGACGCGCAGGGGGGCTAAAGGCACTGAAGCTTTCTTT. Its translation: CSETRRGAKGTEAFF. V and J are TRBV29-1 and TRBJ1-1, with 7 bases aligning to TRBD1. With V trimmed by 7 bases and J by 4 bases, 15 bases remained unmatched. The CDR3 runs to 15 residues. CDR1 and CDR2 from the germline V gene are SQVTM and ANQGSEA.

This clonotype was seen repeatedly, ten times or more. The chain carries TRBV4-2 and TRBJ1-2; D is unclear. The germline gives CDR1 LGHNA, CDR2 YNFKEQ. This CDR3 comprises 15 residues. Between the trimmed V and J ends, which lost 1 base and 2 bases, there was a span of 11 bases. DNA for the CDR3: TGTGCCAGCAGCCAAGGAGAGCAGCAAAACTATGGCTACACCTTC. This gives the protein CASSQGEQQNYGYTF.

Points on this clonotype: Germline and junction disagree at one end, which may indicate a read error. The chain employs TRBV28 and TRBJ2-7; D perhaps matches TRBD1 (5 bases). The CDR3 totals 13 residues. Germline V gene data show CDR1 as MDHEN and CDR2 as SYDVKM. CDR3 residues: CASSLTGTYELYF. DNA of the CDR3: TGTGCCAGCAGTTTAACAGGAACCTACGAGCTGTACTTC.

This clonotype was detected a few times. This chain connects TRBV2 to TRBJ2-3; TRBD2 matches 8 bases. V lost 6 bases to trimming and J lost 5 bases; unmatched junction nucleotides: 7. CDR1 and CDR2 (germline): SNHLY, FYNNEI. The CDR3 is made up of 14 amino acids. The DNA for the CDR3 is TGTGCCAGCAGCGAGGCGAGCGGGAGAGATACGCAGTATTTT. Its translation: CASSEASGRDTQYF.

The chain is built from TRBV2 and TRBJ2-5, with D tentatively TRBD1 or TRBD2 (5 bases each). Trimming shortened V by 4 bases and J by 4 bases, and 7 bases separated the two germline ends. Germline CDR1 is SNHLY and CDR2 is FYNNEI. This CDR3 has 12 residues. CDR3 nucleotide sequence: TGTGCCAGCAGTGTTGGGGGAGAGACCCAGTACTTC. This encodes CASSVGGETQYF. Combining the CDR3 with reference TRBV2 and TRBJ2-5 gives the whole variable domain EPEVTQTPSHQVTQMGQEVILRCVPISNHLYFYWYRQILGQKVEFLVSFYNNEISEKSEIFDDQFSVERPDGSNFTLKIRSTKLEDSAMYFCASSVGGETQYFGPGTRLLVL.

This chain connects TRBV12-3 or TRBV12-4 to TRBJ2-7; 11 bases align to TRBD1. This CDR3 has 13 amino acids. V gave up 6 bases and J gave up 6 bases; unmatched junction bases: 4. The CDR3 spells CASSGTGGAEQYF. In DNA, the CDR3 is TGTGCCAGCAGCGGGACAGGGGGAGCCGAGCAGTACTTC.

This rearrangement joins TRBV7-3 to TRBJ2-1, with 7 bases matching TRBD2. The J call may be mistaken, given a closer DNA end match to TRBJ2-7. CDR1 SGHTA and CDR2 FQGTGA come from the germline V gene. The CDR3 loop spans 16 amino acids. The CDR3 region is CASSFGVTSPYNEQYF. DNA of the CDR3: TGTGCCAGCAGCTTCGGGGTGACTAGCCCCTACAATGAGCAGTACTTC.

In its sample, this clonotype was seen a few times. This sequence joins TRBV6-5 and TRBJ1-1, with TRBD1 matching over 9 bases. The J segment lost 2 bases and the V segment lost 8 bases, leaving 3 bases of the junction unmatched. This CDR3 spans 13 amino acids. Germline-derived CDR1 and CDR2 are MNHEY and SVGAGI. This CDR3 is CASGDRANTEAFF. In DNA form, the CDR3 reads TGTGCCAGCGGGGACAGGGCAAACACTGAAGCTTTCTTT.

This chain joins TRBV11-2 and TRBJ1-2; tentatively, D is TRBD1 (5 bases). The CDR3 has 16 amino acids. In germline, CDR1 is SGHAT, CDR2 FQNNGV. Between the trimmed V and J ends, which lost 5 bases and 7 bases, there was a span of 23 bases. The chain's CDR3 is CASSRSNKEGLGGYTF. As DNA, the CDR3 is TGTGCCAGCAGCCGGAGCAATAAGGAGGGACTCGGTGGCTACACCTTC.

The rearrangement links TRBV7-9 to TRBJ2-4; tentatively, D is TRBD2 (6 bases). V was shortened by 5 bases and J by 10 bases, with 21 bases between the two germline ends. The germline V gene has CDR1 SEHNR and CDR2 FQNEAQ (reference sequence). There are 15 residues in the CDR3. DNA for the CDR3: TGTGCCAGCAGCCCGCCGGGAGACCGGATTGGGATTCAGTACTTC. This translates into CASSPPGDRIGIQYF.

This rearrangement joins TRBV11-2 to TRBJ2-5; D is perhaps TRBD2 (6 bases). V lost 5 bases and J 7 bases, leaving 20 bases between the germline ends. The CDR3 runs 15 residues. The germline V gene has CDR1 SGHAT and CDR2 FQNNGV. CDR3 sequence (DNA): TGTGCCAGCAGCCCGGGGGTGGGCCAACCCCTGACCCAGTACTTC. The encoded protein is CASSPGVGQPLTQYF.

This chain's CDR3 is CATSRVRLGANVLTF. CDR3 in DNA: TGTGCCACCAGCAGAGTCAGGTTGGGGGCCAACGTCCTGACTTTC. This chain connects TRBV15 to TRBJ2-6; D is uncertain. Germline V CDR1 and CDR2: LNHNV, YYDKDF (reference sequence). V was shortened by 1 base and J by 4 bases, with 8 bases between the two germline ends. The CDR3 runs to 15 residues.

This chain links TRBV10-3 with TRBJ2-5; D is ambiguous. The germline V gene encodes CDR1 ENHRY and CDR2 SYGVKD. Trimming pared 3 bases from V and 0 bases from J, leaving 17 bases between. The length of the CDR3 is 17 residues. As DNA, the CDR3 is TGTGCCATCAGTGACCTCGCTACGGCACCTAACCAAGAGACCCAGTACTTC. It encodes CAISDLATAPNQETQYF.

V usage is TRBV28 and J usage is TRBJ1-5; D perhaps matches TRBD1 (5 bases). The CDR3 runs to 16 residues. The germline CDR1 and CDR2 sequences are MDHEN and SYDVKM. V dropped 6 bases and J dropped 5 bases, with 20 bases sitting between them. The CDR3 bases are TGTGCCAGCAGCAACACTCGTTCGGGGCTCGATCAGCCCCAGCATTTT. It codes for CASSNTRSGLDQPQHF.

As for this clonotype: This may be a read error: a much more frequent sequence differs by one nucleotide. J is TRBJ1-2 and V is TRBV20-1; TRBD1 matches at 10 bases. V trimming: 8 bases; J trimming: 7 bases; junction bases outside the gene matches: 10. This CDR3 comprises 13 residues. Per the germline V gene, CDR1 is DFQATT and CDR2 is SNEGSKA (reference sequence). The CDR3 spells CSSPLGQGSGYTF. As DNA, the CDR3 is TGCAGTTCTCCCCTGGGACAGGGGTCTGGCTACACCTTC.

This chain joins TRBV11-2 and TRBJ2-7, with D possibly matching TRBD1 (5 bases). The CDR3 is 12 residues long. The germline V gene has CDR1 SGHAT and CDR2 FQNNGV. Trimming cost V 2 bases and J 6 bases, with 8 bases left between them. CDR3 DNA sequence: TGTGCCAGCAGCTTAAATAGGGGCGAGCAGTACTTC. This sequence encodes CASSLNRGEQYF.

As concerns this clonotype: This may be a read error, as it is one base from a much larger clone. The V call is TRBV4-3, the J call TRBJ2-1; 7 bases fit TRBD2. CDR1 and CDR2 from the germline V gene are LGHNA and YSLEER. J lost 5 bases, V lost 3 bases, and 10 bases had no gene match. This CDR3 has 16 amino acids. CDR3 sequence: CASSQVAGGLHNEQFF. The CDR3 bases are TGCGCCAGCAGCCAGGTAGCGGGCGGTCTCCACAATGAGCAGTTCTTC.

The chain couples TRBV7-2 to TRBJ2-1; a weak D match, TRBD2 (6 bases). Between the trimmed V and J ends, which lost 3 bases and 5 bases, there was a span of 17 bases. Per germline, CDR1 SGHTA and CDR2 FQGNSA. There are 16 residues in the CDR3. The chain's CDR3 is CASSFGIGTANNEQFF. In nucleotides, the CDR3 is TGTGCCAGCAGCTTCGGGATAGGGACTGCGAACAATGAGCAGTTCTTC.